The clone carrying this T cell receptor beta chain occurred a few times. Its antigen is not known. This entry comes from a study of post-analysis software for immune sequencing data. Study information: Relapsing-remitting, secondary progressive and progressive-relapsing forms of multiple sclerosis all featured among disease courses.

cDNA libraries of TCR beta carried unique molecular identifiers. TCRdb passed the PCR reads through MiXCR, listing each CDR3 protein once. The sample carries about 380,000 distinct CDR3 sequences, approximately 38% recorded once. Study findings and constraints: The five TRBV segments detected at higher frequency in patients than in controls included TRBV5-6, TRBV5-1 and TRBV20-1.

Trimming left V 0 bases short and J 2 bases short, with 9 bases between. Germline V CDR1 and CDR2: MNHEY, SVGAGI. There are 15 residues in the CDR3. The sequence derives from a girl aged 5 to 17 with multiple sclerosis. Sequencing was done on a sample of blood. The chain combines TRBV6-5 with TRBJ2-3, with D maybe TRBD2 (6 bases). The CDR3 reads CASSYSLAPTDTQYF. The CDR3 DNA reads as TGTGCCAGCAGTTACTCACTAGCTCCCACAGATACGCAGTATTTT.